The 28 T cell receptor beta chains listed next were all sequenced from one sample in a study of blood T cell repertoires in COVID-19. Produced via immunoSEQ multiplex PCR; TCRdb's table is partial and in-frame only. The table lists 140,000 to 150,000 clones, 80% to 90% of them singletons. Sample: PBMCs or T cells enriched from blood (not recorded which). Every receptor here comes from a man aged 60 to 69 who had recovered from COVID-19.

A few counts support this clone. CDR3 in DNA: TGTGCCAGTAGTCTCAGGGAGGATGAAAAACTGTTTTTT. Protein sequence: CASSLREDEKLFF. The chain carries TRBV19 and TRBJ1-4, with a weak D call TRBD1 (5 bases). Germline V lookup: CDR1 LNHDA, CDR2 SQIVND (reference sequence). This CDR3 has 13 residues. With 5 bases removed from V and 6 bases from J, the gap between germline ends came to 10 bases.

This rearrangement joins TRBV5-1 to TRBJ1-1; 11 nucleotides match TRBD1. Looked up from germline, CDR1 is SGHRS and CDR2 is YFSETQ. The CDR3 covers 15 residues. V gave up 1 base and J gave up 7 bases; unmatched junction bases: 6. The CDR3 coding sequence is TGCGCCAGCAGCTTGATAGGGACAGGGGGAAATGAAGCTTTCTTT. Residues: CASSLIGTGGNEAFF.

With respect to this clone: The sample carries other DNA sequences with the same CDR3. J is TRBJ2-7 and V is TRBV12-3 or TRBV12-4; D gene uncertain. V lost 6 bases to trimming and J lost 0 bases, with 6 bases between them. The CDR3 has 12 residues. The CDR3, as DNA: TGTGCCAGCAGCCCCAGCTCCTACGAGCAGTACTTC. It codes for CASSPSSYEQYF.

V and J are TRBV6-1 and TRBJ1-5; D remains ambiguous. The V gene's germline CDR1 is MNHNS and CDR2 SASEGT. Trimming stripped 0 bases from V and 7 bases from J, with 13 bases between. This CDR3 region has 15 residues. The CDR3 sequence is CASSEAGGSTQPQHF. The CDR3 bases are TGTGCCAGCAGTGAAGCGGGAGGGAGTACACAGCCCCAGCATTTT.

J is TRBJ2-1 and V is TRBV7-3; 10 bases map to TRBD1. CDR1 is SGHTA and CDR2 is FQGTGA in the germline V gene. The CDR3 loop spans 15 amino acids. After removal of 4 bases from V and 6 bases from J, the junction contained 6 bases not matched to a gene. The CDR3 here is CASSSSGQGINEQFF. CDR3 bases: TGTGCCAGCAGCTCCTCGGGACAGGGGATCAATGAGCAGTTCTTC.

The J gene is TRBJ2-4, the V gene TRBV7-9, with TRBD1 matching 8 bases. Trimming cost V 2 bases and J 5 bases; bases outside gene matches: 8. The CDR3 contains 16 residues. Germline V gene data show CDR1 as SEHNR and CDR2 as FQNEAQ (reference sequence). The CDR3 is CASSLRGQGAENIQYF. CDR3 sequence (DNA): TGTGCCAGCAGCTTAAGGGGGCAGGGGGCCGAAAACATTCAGTACTTC.

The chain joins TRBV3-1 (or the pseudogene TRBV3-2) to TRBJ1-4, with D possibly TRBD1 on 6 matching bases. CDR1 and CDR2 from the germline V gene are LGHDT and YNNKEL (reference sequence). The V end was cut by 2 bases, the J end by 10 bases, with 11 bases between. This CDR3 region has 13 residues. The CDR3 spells CASSQNRDGKLFF. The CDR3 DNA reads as TGTGCCAGCAGCCAAAACAGGGATGGAAAACTGTTTTTT.

This CDR3 is CASRYSGVHEQYF. The CDR3 bases are TGTGCCAGCAGATACTCAGGGGTACACGAGCAGTACTTC. This rearrangement joins TRBV7-9 to TRBJ2-7, with TRBD1 as a possible D gene (6 bases). Trimming shortened V by 6 bases and J by 5 bases, and 14 bases separated the two germline ends. This CDR3 is 13 amino acids long. Germline CDR1 is SEHNR and CDR2 is FQNEAQ (reference sequence).

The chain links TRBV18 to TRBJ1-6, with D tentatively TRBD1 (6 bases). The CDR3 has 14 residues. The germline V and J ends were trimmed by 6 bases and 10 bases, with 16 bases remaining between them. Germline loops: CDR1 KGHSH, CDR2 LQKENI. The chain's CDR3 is CASSRVPGESPLHF. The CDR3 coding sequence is TGTGCCAGCTCCCGCGTTCCAGGGGAATCACCCCTCCACTTT.

CDR3 bases: TGCAGCGTCGGGAACACCGGGGAGCTGTTTTTT. Residues: CSVGNTGELFF. The rearrangement links TRBV29-1 to TRBJ2-2, with unresolved D. The CDR3 covers 11 residues. The V gene's germline CDR1 is SQVTM and CDR2 ANQGSEA. V lost 6 bases, J lost 1 base, and 3 bases lay in between.

The CDR3 reads CASSFNVGGQNSPLHF. DNA for the CDR3: TGTGCCAGCAGTTTTAATGTCGGGGGTCAAAATTCACCCCTCCACTTT. The J gene is TRBJ1-6, the V gene TRBV27, with D possibly TRBD1 on 5 matching bases. In germline, CDR1 is MNHEY, CDR2 SMNVEV (reference sequence). CDR3 length: 16 residues. The V and J ends lost 3 bases and 7 bases respectively, with 16 bases between them.

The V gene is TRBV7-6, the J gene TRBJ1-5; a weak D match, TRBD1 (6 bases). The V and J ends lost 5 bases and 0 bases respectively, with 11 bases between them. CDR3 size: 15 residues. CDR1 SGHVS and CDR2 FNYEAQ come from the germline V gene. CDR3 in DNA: TGTGCCAGCAGCCTACGGACAGATAGCAATCAGCCCCAGCATTTT. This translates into CASSLRTDSNQPQHF.

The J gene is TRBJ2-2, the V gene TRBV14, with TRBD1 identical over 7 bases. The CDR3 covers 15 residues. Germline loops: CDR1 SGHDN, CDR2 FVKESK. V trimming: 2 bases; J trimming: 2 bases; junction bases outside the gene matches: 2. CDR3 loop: CASSQHRGNTGELFF. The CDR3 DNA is TGTGCCAGCAGCCAACACAGGGGAAACACCGGGGAGCTGTTTTTT.

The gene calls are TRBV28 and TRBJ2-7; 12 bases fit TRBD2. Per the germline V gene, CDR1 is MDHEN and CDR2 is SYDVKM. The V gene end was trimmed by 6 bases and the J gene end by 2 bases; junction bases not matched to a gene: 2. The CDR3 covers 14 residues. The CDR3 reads CASRLAGGAYEQYF. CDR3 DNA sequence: TGTGCCAGCAGACTAGCGGGGGGCGCCTACGAGCAGTACTTC.

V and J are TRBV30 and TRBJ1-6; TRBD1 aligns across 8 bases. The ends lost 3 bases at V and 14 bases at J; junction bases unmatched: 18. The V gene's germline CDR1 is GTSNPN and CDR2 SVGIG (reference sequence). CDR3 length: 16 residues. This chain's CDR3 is CAWSARTGFAERALHF. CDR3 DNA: TGTGCCTGGAGCGCCCGGACAGGGTTTGCTGAGAGGGCCCTCCACTTT.

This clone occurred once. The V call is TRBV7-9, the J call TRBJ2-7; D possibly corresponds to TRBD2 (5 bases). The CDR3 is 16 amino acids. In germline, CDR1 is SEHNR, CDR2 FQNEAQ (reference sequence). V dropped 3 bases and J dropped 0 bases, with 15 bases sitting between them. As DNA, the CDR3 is TGTGCCAGCAGCTTTTACTCCACTGGGAGCTCCTACGAGCAGTACTTC. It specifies CASSFYSTGSSYEQYF.

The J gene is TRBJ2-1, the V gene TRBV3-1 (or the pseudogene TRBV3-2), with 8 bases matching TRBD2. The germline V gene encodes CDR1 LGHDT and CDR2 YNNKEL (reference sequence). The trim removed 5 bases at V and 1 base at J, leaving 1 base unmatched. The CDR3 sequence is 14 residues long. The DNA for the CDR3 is TGTGCCAGCAGCTTAGCGGGATCCTACAATGAGCAGTTCTTC. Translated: CASSLAGSYNEQFF.

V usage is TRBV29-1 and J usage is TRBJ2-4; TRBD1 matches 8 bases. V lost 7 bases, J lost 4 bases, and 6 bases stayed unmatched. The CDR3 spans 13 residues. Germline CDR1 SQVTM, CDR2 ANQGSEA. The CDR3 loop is CSAVRTGKNIQYF. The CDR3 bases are TGCAGCGCTGTAAGGACAGGGAAAAACATTCAGTACTTC. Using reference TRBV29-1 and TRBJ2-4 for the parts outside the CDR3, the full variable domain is SAVISQKPSRDICQRGTSLTIQCQVDSQVTMMFWYRQQPGQSLTLIATANQGSEATYESGFVIDKFPISRPNLTFSTLTVSNMSPEDSSIYLCSAVRTGKNIQYFGAGTRLSVL.

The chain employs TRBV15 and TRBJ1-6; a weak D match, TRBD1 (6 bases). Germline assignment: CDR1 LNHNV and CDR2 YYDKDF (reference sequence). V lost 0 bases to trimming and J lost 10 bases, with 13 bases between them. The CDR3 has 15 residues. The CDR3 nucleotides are TGTGCCACCAGCAGAGATCAGGGGATACGCTCACCCCTCCACTTT. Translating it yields CATSRDQGIRSPLHF.

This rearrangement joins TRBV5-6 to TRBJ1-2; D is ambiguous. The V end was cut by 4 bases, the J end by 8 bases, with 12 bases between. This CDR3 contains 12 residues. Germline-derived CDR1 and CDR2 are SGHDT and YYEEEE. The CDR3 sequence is CASSPGALGYTF. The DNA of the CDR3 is TGTGCCAGCAGCCCGGGAGCCCTCGGCTACACCTTC.

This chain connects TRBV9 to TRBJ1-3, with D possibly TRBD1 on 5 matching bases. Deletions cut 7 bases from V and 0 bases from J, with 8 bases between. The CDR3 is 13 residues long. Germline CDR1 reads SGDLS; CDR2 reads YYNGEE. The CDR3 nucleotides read TGTGCCAGCGGGGGGAGCTCTGGAAACACCATATATTTT. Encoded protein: CASGGSSGNTIYF.

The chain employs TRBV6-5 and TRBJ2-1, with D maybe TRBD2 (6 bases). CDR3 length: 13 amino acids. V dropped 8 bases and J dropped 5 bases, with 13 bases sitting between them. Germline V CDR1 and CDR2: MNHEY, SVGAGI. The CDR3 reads CASRDSGDNEQFF. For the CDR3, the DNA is TGTGCCAGCCGGGACTCAGGTGACAATGAGCAGTTCTTC.

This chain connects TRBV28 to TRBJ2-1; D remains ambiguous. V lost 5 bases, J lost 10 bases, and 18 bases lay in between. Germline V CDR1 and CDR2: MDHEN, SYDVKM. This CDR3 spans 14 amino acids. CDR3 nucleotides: TGTGCCAGCAGTCCCTCCTTAAGGTCGGAGGAGCAGTTCTTC. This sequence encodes CASSPSLRSEEQFF.

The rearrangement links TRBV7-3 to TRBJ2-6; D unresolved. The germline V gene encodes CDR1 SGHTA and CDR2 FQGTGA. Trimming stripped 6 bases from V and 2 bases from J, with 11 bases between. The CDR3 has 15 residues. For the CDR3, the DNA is TGTGCCAGCAGGTCAGAAGAAGCTGGGGCCAACGTCCTGACTTTC. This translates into CASRSEEAGANVLTF.

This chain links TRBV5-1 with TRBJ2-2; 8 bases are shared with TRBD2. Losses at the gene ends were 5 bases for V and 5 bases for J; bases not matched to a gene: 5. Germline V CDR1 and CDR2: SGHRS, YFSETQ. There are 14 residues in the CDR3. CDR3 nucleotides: TGCGCCAGCAGTCGCGAGCGGGGGACCGGGGAGCTGTTTTTT. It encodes CASSRERGTGELFF.

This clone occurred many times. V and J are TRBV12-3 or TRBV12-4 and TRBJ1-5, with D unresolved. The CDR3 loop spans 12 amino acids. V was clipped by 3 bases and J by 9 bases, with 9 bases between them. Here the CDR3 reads CASSLPHGPQHF. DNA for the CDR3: TGTGCCAGCAGTTTGCCTCACGGGCCCCAGCATTTT.

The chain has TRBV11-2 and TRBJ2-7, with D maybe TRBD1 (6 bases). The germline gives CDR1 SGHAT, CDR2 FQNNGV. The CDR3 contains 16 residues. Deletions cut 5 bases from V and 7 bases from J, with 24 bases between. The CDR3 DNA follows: TGTGCCAGCAGCCCCGCAGGGGCCGCGGTGGCGAGTGAGCAGTACTTC. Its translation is CASSPAGAAVASEQYF. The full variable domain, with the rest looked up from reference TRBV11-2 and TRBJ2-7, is EAGVAQSPRYKIIEKRQSVAFWCNPISGHATLYWYQQILGQGPKLLIQFQNNGVVDDSQLPKDRFSAERLKGVDSTLKIQPAKLEDSAVYLCASSPAGAAVASEQYFGPGTRLTVT.

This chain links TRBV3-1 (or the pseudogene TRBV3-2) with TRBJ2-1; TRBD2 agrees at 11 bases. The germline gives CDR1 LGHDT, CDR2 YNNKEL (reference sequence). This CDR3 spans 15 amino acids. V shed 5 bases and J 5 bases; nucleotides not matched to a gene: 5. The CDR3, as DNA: TGTGCCAGCAGCAAAGGGACTAGCGGAGACAATGAGCAGTTCTTC. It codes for CASSKGTSGDNEQFF.